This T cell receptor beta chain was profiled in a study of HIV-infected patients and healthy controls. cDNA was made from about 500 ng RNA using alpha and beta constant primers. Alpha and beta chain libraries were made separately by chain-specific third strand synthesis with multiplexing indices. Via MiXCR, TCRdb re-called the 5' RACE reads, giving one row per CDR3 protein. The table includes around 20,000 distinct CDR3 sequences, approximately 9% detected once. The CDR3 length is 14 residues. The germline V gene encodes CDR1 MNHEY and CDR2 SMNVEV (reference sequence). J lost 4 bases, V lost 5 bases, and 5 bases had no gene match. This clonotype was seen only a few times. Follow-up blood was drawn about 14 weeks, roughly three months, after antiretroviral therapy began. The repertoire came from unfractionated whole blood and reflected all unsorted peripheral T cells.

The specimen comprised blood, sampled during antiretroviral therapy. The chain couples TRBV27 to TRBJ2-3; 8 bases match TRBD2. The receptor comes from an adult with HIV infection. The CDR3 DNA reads TGTGCCAGCAGTCTCCGGACTAGCTCAGATACGCAGTATTTT. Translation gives CASSLRTSSDTQYF.